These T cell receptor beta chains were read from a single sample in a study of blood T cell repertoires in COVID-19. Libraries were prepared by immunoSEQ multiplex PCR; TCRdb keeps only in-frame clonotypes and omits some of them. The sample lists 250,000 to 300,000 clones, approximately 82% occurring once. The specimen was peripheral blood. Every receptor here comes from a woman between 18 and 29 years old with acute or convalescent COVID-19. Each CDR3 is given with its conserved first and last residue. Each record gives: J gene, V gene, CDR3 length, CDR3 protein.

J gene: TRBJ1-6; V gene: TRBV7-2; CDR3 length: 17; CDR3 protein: CASSLVSKSSYNSPLHF
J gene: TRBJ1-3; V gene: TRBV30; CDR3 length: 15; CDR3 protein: CAWMVEGLSGNTIYF
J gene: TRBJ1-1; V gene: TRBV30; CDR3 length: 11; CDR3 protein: CAWGGNTEAFF
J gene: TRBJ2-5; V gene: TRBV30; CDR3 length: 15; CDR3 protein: CAWSRLAGFGETQYF
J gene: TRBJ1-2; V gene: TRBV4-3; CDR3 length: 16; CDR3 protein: CASSQDGAGHVYGYTF
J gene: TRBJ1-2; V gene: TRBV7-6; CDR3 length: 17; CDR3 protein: CASSLLTKPSGDNGYTF
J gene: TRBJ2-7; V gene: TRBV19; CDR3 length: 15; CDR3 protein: CASNVALAGVSEQYF
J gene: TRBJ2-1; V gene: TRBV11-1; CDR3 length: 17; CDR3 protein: CASSLARGLAGYNEQFF
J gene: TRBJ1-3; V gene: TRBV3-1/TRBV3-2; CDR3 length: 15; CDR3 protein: CASSQGRSAGNTIYF
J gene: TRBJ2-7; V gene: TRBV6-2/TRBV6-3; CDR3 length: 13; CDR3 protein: CASSASPSTEQYF
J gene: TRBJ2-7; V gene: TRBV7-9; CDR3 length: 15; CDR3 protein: CASSLLAGATYEQYF
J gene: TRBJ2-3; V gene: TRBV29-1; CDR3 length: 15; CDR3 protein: CSVEAGGRATDTQYF
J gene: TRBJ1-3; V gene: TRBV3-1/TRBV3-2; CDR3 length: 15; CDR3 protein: CASSQADSSGNTIYF
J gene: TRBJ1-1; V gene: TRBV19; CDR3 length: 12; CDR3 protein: CASSIINTEAFF
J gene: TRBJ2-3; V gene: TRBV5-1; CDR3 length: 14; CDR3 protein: CASSLEQNTDTQYF
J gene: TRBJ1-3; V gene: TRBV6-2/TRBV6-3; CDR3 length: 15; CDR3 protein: CASSRTGGSGNTIYF
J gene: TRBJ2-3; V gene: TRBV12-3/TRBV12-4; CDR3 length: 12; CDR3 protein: CASRRATDTQYF
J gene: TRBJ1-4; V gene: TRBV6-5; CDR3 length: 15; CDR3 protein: CASSDRTGAAEKLFF
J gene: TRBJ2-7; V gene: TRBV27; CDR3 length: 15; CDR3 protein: CASSILGQGLYEQYF
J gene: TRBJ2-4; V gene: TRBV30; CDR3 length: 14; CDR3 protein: CAWSVFSGKNIQYF
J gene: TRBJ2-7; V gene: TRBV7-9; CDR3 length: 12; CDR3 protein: CASSEVTNEQYF
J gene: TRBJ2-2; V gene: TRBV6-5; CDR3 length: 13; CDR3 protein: CASMLQGGGELFF
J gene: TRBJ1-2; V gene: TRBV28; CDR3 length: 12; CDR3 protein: CASSLGVRGYTF
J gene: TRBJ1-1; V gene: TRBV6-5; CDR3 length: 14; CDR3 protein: CASSLRGDGGEAFF
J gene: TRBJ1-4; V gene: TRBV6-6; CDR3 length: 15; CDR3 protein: CASNTGGATNEKLFF
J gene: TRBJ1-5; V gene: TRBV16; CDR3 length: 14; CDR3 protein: CASSQRTENQPQHF
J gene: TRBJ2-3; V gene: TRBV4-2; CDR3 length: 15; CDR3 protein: CASSQGALGTDTQYF
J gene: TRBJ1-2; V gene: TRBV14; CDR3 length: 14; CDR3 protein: CASSKQGANYGYTF
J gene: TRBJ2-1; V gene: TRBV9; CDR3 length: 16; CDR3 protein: CASSVLPETSHGEQFF
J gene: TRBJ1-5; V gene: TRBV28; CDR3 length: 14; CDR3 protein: CASTLGTGAQSQHF
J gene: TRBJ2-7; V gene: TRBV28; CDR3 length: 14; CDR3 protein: CASSLSGALYEQYF
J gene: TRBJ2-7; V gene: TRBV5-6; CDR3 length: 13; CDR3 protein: CASSLDRGLEQYF
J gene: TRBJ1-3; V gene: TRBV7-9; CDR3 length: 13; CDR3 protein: CASSSQQGNTIYF
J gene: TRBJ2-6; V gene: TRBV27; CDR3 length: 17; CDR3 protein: CASSPLSGVSGANVLTF
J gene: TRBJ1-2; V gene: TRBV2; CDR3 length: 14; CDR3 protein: CASRAQVLNYGYTF
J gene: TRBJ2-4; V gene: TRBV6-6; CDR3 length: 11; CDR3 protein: CASSLKNIQYF
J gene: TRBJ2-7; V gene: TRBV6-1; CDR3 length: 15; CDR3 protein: CASSELATSAYEQYF
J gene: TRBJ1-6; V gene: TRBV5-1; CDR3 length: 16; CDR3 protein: CASSSEPWDRDSPLHF
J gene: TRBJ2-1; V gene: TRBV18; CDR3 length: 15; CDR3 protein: CASSPLSGTYNEQFF
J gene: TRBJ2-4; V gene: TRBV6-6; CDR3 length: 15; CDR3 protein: CASTDGRLAKNIQYF
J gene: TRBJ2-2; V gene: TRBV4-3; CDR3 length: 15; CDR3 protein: CASSQELRGTGELFF
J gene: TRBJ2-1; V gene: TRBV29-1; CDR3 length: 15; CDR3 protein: CSVDRLFLGDNEQFF
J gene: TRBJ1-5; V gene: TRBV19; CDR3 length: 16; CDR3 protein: CASSITGLAGNQPQHF
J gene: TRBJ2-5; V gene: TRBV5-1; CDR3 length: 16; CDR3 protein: CASSPGILADQETQYF
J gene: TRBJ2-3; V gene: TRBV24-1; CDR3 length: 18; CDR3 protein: CATSDPWTGLAGTDTQYF
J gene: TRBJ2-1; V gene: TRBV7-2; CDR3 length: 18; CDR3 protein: CASSSGLAGGLQINEQFF
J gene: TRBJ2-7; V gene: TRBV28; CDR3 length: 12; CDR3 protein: CASSFWGGEQYF
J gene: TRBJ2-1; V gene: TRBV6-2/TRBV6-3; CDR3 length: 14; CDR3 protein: CASSYSRGWAEQFF